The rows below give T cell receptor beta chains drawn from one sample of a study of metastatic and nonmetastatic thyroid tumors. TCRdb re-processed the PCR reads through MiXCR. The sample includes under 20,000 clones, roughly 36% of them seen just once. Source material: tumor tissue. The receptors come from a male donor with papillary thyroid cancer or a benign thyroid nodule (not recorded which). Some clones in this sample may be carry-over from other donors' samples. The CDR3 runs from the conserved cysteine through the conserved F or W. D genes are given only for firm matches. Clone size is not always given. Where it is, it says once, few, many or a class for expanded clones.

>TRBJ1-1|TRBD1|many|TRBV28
CASSQGVTGGTEAFF
TGTGCCAGCAGTCAAGGGGTGACAGGGGGCACTGAAGCTTTCTTT
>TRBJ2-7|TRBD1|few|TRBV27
CASSFSQTGKVVYEQYF
TGTGCCAGCAGTTTCTCCCAGACAGGGAAAGTCGTTTACGAGCAGTACTTC
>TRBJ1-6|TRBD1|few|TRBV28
CASSLAGTGFYNSPLHF
TGTGCCAGCAGTTTAGCTGGGACAGGGTTCTATAATTCACCCCTCCACTTT
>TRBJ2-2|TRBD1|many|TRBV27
CASSPRQGIELFF
TGTGCCAGCAGTCCGAGACAGGGGATAGAGCTGTTTTTT
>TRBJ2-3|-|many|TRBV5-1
CASSGGWYTDTQYF
TGCGCCAGCAGCGGAGGGTGGTACACAGATACGCAGTATTTT
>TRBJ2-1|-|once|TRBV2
CASLLSGEVSYNEQFF
TGTGCCAGCCTACTGAGTGGAGAGGTCTCCTACAATGAGCAGTTCTTC
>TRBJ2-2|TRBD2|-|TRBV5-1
CASSNTGLSRVGTGELFF
TGCGCCAGCAGCAACACGGGACTATCGCGTGTAGGGACCGGGGAGCTGTTTTTT
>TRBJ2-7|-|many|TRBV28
CASTPGWGSYEQYF
TGTGCCAGCACTCCCGGTTGGGGGTCCTACGAGCAGTACTTC
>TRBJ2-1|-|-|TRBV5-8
CANTGYTYNEQFF
TGTGCCAACACAGGGTATACCTACAATGAGCAGTTCTTC
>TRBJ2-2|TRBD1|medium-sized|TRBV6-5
CASSYRQGNTGELFF
TGTGCCAGCAGTTACCGACAGGGAAACACCGGGGAGCTGTTTTTT
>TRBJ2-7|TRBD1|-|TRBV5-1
CASTRDRVPHEHYF
TGCGCCAGCACCAGAGACAGGGTCCCGCACGAGCATTACTTC
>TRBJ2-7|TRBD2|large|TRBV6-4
CASIPGLASLSYEQYF
TGTGCCAGCATTCCCGGACTAGCGTCTCTCTCCTACGAGCAGTACTTC
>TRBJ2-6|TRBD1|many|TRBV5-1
CASFHLGDSDFSGANVLTF
TGCGCCAGCTTCCATCTGGGGGACAGCGACTTCTCTGGGGCCAACGTCCTGACTTTC
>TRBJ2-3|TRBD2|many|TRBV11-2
CASSSNVAGATDTQYF
TGTGCCAGCAGCTCAAACGTAGCGGGGGCCACAGATACGCAGTATTTT
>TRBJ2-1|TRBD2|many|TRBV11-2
CASSLTLGGGDHNEQFF
TGTGCCAGCAGCCTAACTCTTGGCGGGGGGGACCACAATGAGCAGTTCTTC
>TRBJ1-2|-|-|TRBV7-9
CASSSSGADYGYTF
TGTGCCAGCAGCTCTTCAGGGGCTGACTATGGCTACACCTTC
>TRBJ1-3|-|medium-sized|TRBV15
CATSRGGASGNTIYF
TGTGCCACCAGCAGAGGGGGAGCCTCTGGAAACACCATATATTTT
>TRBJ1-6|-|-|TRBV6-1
CASSEAGGAQLSLHF
TGTGCCAGCAGTGAAGCGGGGGGGGCGCAGCTCTCCCTCCACTTT
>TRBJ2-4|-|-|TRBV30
CAWVARSPENIQYF
TGCGCCTGGGTGGCTAGAAGTCCCGAAAACATTCAGTACTTC
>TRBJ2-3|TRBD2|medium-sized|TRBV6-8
CASSRLAGGPDTQYF
TGTGCCAGCAGCCGACTAGCGGGAGGGCCAGATACGCAGTATTTT